The following is a T cell receptor beta chain sequence with its context. Its antigen is unknown. This specimen belongs to a study of CD8 T cells in Susac syndrome. The CD8+ and CD4+ T cells were isolated magnetically using a negative isolation approach, whereas the TEMRA cells were enriched by FACS. RNA, at about 0.5 to 1 ug, was reverse transcribed with random hexamers. Amplification of the TCR beta CDR3 was carried out by immunoSEQ multiplex PCR, which spanned a total of 54 Vbeta and 13 Jbeta segments. TCRdb called the immunoSEQ multiplex PCR reads again in MiXCR, with one record for every CDR3 protein. The sample comprises about 100,000 distinct CDR3 sequences, around 96% of which are singletons, and less than 0.35% rests with the top ten. Germline loops: CDR1 MGHDK, CDR2 SYGVNS. The V end was cut by 3 bases, the J end by 1 base, with 8 bases between. The CDR3 extends over 14 amino acids. Whole-study findings and limits: In total CD8+ repertoires, 15 to 20 Susac-specific public clones were found, and CD8+ TEMRA repertoires had roughly 5.

The sequenced sample was CD8+ T cells from PBMCs. This chain joins TRBV25-1 and TRBJ2-3; no firm D call. The sequence derives from a human donor with Susac syndrome. CDR3 nucleotide sequence: TGTGCCAGCAGTGACACACCAGGCACAGATACGCAGTATTTT. It is translated as CASSDTPGTDTQYF. The entire variable domain, with the rest obtained from reference TRBV25-1 and TRBJ2-3, is as follows: EADIYQTPRYLVIGTGKKITLECSQTMGHDKMYWYQQDPGMELHLIHYSYGVNSTEKGDLSSESTVSRIRTEHFPLTLESARPSHTSQYLCASSDTPGTDTQYFGPGTRLTVL.